This T cell receptor beta chain was identified in a study of response to subunit inactivated influenza vaccine (dated by TCRdb to between 2017 and 2018). General notes on the study: The study used deep quantitative T cell receptor repertoire profiling to track responses to a trivalent subunit inactivated influenza vaccine.

On the study overall, not on this receptor specifically: The authors suggested that each seasonal influenza vaccination may recruit only a limited number of new T cells.

Receptor amplification or capture employed RT-PCR. TCRdb records Illumina HiSeq 2500 as the sequencer. TCRdb took the public reads, trimmed them with fastp at Q25, ran MiXCR for clone calling and kept in-frame beta chains. A single entry per CDR3 protein holds the most common genes and DNA from its merged rows. This sample gives about 800,000 distinct CDR3 sequences in total; 21% of them show up just once. Together, the top ten hold about a tenth of the sample. CDR1 and CDR2 were assigned from the germline V gene as SGHRS and YFSETQ. The CDR3 numbers 17 residues from cysteine through phenylalanine. The read is trimmed to its CDR3 DNA, 51 bases read in frame from base 1. Clipping removes 0 bases from V and 3 bases from J, with 6 as the unmatched junction base count. This clonotype was detected a few times. No antigen is known for it. Base-call qualities are not available, and no considerably larger clone is one nucleotide away.

Here the chain combines TRBV5-1 and TRBJ2-2; 9 junctional bases match TRBD1. This material consisted of PBMCs from blood, taken 5 days after vaccination. The clonotype was recovered from a man in his fifties who received an inactivated influenza vaccine. Donor details come from another sample of the same person, matched by shared clones. The DNA sequence is TGCGCCAGCAGCTTGGAGAACAGGGGGCAAGACACCGGGGAGCTGTTTTTT. It codes for CASSLENRGQDTGELFF.